These 2 T cell receptor beta chains were all obtained from the same sample, sequenced in a study of neurological immune-mediated disorders. TCRdb re-analysed the 5' RACE reads in MiXCR, keeping a single row per CDR3 protein. Among about 70,000 distinct CDR3 sequences listed, approximately 5% were seen once. Sample: PBMCs. Every receptor here comes from a woman aged 70 to 79 with multiple sclerosis.

This clonotype was detected many times. The chain links TRBV20-1 to TRBJ2-2; 9 nucleotides line up with TRBD1. The V gene's germline CDR1 is DFQATT and CDR2 SNEGSKA (reference sequence). The CDR3 has 15 amino acids. J was trimmed by 2 bases and V by 5 bases; bases with no gene match: 6. CDR3 DNA sequence: TGCAGTGCTCCCGACAGGGGGAGAAACACCGGGGAGCTGTTTTTT. Its protein product is CSAPDRGRNTGELFF.

Ten or more counts support this clonotype. As DNA, the CDR3 is TGTGCCAGCAGCTTACACTCACTCTACGAGCAGTACTTC. Translated: CASSLHSLYEQYF. This rearrangement joins TRBV7-2 to TRBJ2-7; D is unresolved. The V end was cut by 2 bases, the J end by 3 bases, with 8 bases between. The CDR3 extends over 13 amino acids. Germline CDR1 and CDR2: SGHTA and FQGNSA.